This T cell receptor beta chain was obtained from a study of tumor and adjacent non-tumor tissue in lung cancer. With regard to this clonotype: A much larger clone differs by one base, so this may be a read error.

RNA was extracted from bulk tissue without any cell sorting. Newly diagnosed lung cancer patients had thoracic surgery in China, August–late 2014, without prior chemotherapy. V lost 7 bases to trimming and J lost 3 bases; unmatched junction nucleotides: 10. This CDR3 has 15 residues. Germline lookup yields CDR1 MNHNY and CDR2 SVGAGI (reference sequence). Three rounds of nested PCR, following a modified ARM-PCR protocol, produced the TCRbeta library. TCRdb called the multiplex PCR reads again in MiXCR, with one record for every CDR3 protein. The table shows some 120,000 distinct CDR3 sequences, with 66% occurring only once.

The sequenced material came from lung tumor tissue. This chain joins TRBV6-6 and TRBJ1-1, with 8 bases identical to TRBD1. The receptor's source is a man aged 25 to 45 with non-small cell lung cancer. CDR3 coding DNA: TGTGCCAGCAATATTCGACAGGGGACGTACACTGAAGCTTTCTTT. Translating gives CASNIRQGTYTEAFF.